This T cell receptor (beta chain) was obtained from a study of cytomegalovirus exposure and HLA in healthy donors. In the PCR, 60 Vbeta and 13 Jbeta primers were used. Data came from immunoSEQ multiplex PCR; TCRdb stores just in-frame clones and leaves some out. The sample holds just over 150,000 clones, about 79% seen once. The germline CDR1 and CDR2 sequences are KGHSH and LQKENI. The CDR3 runs 12 residues. Trimming removed 3 bases from V and 5 bases from J, with 8 bases in between. This sequence was found in a woman between 45 and 65 years old in good health and CMV-seropositive. This sequence joins TRBV18 and TRBJ2-7, with no clear D. The sample comprised PBMCs. This chain's CDR3 is CASSPRRDEQYF. For the CDR3, the DNA is TGTGCCAGCTCACCTCGTCGCGACGAGCAGTACTTC.